These 10 T cell receptor beta chains were all obtained from the same sample, sequenced in a study of blood T cells in healthy people across ages. A second PCR, run for about 7 to 11 cycles, used a sample-barcoded 5' primer plus a J-beta primer mix. TCRdb re-derived calls from the 5' RACE reads in MiXCR, one entry per CDR3 protein. The table has almost 1 million distinct CDR3 sequences, roughly 47% seen once. Source material: blood. The receptors were gathered from a woman aged 60-75 years in good health.

This clonotype was seen a single time. J is TRBJ2-5 and V is TRBV30; TRBD2 aligns across 7 bases. The CDR3 loop spans 13 amino acids. Germline-derived CDR1 and CDR2 are GTSNPN and SVGIG (reference sequence). The V gene end was trimmed by 5 bases and the J gene end by 2 bases; junction bases not matched to a gene: 5. Here the CDR3 reads CAWSSGLQETQYF. The CDR3 nucleotides are TGTGCCTGGTCTAGCGGATTGCAAGAGACCCAGTACTTC.

This clonotype has only a few counts. V gene TRBV2 combines with J gene TRBJ2-1, with a possible D match to TRBD2 (6 bases). Germline CDR1 reads SNHLY; CDR2 reads FYNNEI. The germline V and J ends were trimmed by 0 bases and 9 bases, with 9 bases remaining between them. The CDR3 length is 13 residues. CDR3 coding DNA: TGTGCCAGCAGTGAAGCGGGAGGCCCTGAGCAGTTCTTC. Its protein product is CASSEAGGPEQFF. The full variable domain, with the rest looked up from reference TRBV2 and TRBJ2-1, is EPEVTQTPSHQVTQMGQEVILRCVPISNHLYFYWYRQILGQKVEFLVSFYNNEISEKSEIFDDQFSVERPDGSNFTLKIRSTKLEDSAMYFCASSEAGGPEQFFGPGTRLTVL.

V usage is TRBV20-1 and J usage is TRBJ1-5, with a possible D match to TRBD1 (5 bases). The CDR3 extends over 17 amino acids. The V and J ends lost 6 bases and 0 bases respectively, with 21 bases between them. Germline V gene lookup returns CDR1 DFQATT and CDR2 SNEGSKA (reference sequence). CDR3 coding DNA: TGCAGTGCCTTGGGGTCAGGGTTATCATATAGCAATCAGCCCCAGCATTTT. Translated, it gives CSALGSGLSYSNQPQHF.

This clonotype was counted only a few times. The chain is built from TRBV27 and TRBJ1-2; 7 nucleotides match TRBD1. The CDR3 has 16 amino acids. Trimming at V came to 5 bases and at J to 4 bases, leaving 13 bases not matched to a gene. The V gene's germline CDR1 is MNHEY and CDR2 SMNVEV (reference sequence). The chain's CDR3 is CASSPLLPTGAYGYTF. CDR3 coding DNA: TGTGCCAGCAGTCCCCTCTTGCCAACAGGGGCCTATGGCTACACCTTC.

CDR3 residues: CASSLMGGLSTDTQYF. CDR3 in DNA: TGCGCCAGCAGCCTAATGGGCGGATTGAGCACAGATACGCAGTATTTT. The chain combines TRBV4-1 with TRBJ2-3; D call uncertain. In germline, CDR1 is MGHRA, CDR2 YSYEKL. V was trimmed by 4 bases and J by 0 bases, leaving 14 bases between them. There are 16 residues in the CDR3.

This sequence joins TRBV4-3 and TRBJ2-5; 9 positions agree with TRBD2. V trimming: 4 bases; J trimming: 11 bases; junction bases outside the gene matches: 14. CDR3 length equals 15 residues. Germline values: CDR1 LGHNA, CDR2 YSLEER. The CDR3 sequence: CASSPLAGVDNEQYF. In DNA, the CDR3 is TGCGCCAGCAGCCCTTTAGCGGGAGTAGACAATGAGCAGTACTTC.

The chain uses TRBV5-1 and TRBJ2-5, with a possible D match to TRBD2 (7 bases). The last part of the DNA fits TRBJ2-7 better; the J call may be wrong. The germline V gene has CDR1 SGHRS and CDR2 YFSETQ. This CDR3 has 15 residues. The CDR3 region has the DNA TGCGCCAGCAGCCCGATTCGCGGGGGCGGGTACGAGCAGTACTTC. As protein: CASSPIRGGGYEQYF.

The gene calls are TRBV12-3 or TRBV12-4 and TRBJ1-1, with TRBD1 matching over 7 bases. Unmatched junction bases numbered 4, after V lost 5 bases and J lost 1 base. The CDR3 length is 14 residues. The CDR3 loop is CASSEGTANTEAFF. The CDR3 DNA follows: TGTGCCAGCAGTGAAGGGACAGCGAACACTGAAGCTTTCTTT.

This rearrangement joins TRBV29-1 to TRBJ2-1; perhaps TRBD2 as D (5 bases). V was cut by 5 bases and J by 10 bases, with 15 bases left in between. Germline assignment: CDR1 SQVTM and CDR2 ANQGSEA. The CDR3 is 12 amino acids. The CDR3, as DNA: TGCAGCGTTCGGGGTAGGAGGTACGAGCAGTTCTTC. Translation: CSVRGRRYEQFF.

The chain is built from TRBV20-1 and TRBJ2-1; D possibly corresponds to TRBD2 (6 bases). The ends were cut back, 6 bases at V and 7 bases at J, with 13 bases in the middle. This CDR3 comprises 12 residues. Looked up from germline, CDR1 is DFQATT and CDR2 is SNEGSKA (reference sequence). In DNA form, the CDR3 reads TGCAGTGCCCTGACTAGGACAAATGAGCAGTTCTTC. This sequence encodes CSALTRTNEQFF.